The 31 T cell receptor beta chains presented below share a single source sample, sequenced in a study of T-cell memory formation after mild COVID-19. TCRdb recomputed calls from the 5' RACE reads with MiXCR, one row per CDR3 protein. In the table there are around 140,000 distinct CDR3 sequences, under 7% of which are singletons. The sample comprised PBMCs or a T cell subset sorted from them (not recorded which). The receptors were sampled from an adult woman who had mild COVID-19 (a few samples of this study predate the infection). Cell type and time point are not known.

This clonotype was counted many times. This chain uses TRBV29-1 with TRBJ2-3; TRBD2 matches at 12 bases. CDR3 size: 15 residues. Germline V gene data show CDR1 as SQVTM and CDR2 as ANQGSEA. Trimming removed 7 bases from V and 5 bases from J; junction bases left unmatched: 10. The CDR3 is CSAGTSGRGVDTQYF. The CDR3 nucleotides read TGCAGCGCCGGGACTAGCGGGCGAGGGGTAGATACGCAGTATTTT.

This clonotype has a count of ten or more. The rearrangement joins TRBV7-8 to TRBJ1-1, with D unresolved. Germline CDR1 is SGHVS and CDR2 is FQNEAQ. V gave up 1 base and J gave up 4 bases, with 13 bases separating them. The CDR3 consists of 15 residues. The DNA of the CDR3 is TGTGCCAGCAGCTTAGGAAGGGCAAAGGTCACTGAAGCTTTCTTT. Translation gives CASSLGRAKVTEAFF.

This clonotype appeared a few times. V gene TRBV29-1 combines with J gene TRBJ1-5, with D maybe TRBD1 (5 bases). This CDR3 contains 13 residues. From germline, CDR1 is SQVTM and CDR2 ANQGSEA. V dropped 4 bases and J dropped 3 bases, with 10 bases sitting between them. The CDR3 protein is CSVGDGNNQPQHF. The CDR3 DNA is TGCAGCGTTGGGGACGGAAACAATCAGCCCCAGCATTTT. Drawing the rest from reference TRBV29-1 and TRBJ1-5, the complete variable domain is SAVISQKPSRDICQRGTSLTIQCQVDSQVTMMFWYRQQPGQSLTLIATANQGSEATYESGFVIDKFPISRPNLTFSTLTVSNMSPEDSSIYLCSVGDGNNQPQHFGDGTRLSIL.

This clonotype was seen a few times. The genes are TRBV5-1 and TRBJ2-7; D not resolved. Trimming shortened V by 0 bases and J by 7 bases, and 11 bases separated the two germline ends. CDR1 and CDR2 from the germline V gene are SGHRS and YFSETQ. The CDR3 spans 13 residues. CDR3 sequence (DNA): TGCGCCAGCAGCTTGGACAGATCTTGGGAGCAGTACTTC. As protein: CASSLDRSWEQYF.

This clonotype was detected many times. The rearrangement links TRBV7-9 to TRBJ2-7; TRBD2 matches 12 bases. J lost 3 bases, V lost 2 bases, and 5 bases had no gene match. Germline V gives CDR1 SEHNR, CDR2 FQNEAQ (reference sequence). The CDR3 consists of 16 residues. CDR3 nucleotide sequence: TGTGCCAGCAGCTTAACTGGGACTAGCGGGCGCTACGAGCAGTACTTC. Amino acid sequence: CASSLTGTSGRYEQYF.

The V gene is TRBV20-1, the J gene TRBJ1-2; D uncertain. The germline V gene has CDR1 DFQATT and CDR2 SNEGSKA (reference sequence). The CDR3 has 10 residues. Trimming stripped 3 bases from V and 7 bases from J, with 6 bases between. The CDR3 DNA is TGCAGTGCTAGGGGTTTTGGCTACACCTTC. Protein sequence: CSARGFGYTF.

At least ten counts were recorded for this clonotype. V and J are TRBV5-4 and TRBJ1-5; no definite D call. Germline CDR1 SGHNT, CDR2 YYREEE (reference sequence). The ends were cut back, 8 bases at V and 0 bases at J, with 15 bases in the middle. The CDR3 is 15 amino acids. The CDR3 is CASLTAVYSNQPQHF. The DNA of the CDR3 is TGTGCCAGTCTTACGGCGGTTTATAGCAATCAGCCCCAGCATTTT.

This clonotype was detected a few times. The CDR3 nucleotides read TGTGCCAGCTCACTCCGCGACGAGCAGTACTTC. Its protein is CASSLRDEQYF. This chain links TRBV18 with TRBJ2-7; unclear D gene. Trimming took 4 bases from V and 5 from J, leaving 6 bases between them. CDR1 is KGHSH and CDR2 is LQKENI in the germline V gene. This CDR3 region has 11 residues.

The chain recombines TRBV29-1 with TRBJ2-3, with D uncertain. Germline V CDR1 and CDR2: SQVTM, ANQGSEA. The V and J ends lost 1 base and 1 base respectively, with 12 bases between them. The CDR3 covers 15 residues. In nucleotides, the CDR3 is TGCAGCGTTGAAGGACTGAAGCCGGGCACAGATACGCAGTATTTT. Its protein is CSVEGLKPGTDTQYF.

This rearrangement joins TRBV6-5 to TRBJ2-3; TRBD2 matches at 7 bases. The V gene end was trimmed by 0 bases and the J gene end by 2 bases; junction bases not matched to a gene: 14. CDR1 and CDR2 (germline): MNHEY, SVGAGI. The CDR3 loop spans 19 amino acids. The CDR3, as DNA: TGTGCCAGCAGTTACTCGAATCGTTTGGGGCGGGGGTCCACAGATACGCAGTATTTT. Translation: CASSYSNRLGRGSTDTQYF.

This clonotype was detected a few times. The rearrangement links TRBV20-1 to TRBJ2-2, with 8 bases matching TRBD1. This CDR3 spans 14 amino acids. CDR1 is DFQATT and CDR2 is SNEGSKA in the germline V gene (reference sequence). V was pared by 4 bases and J by 7 bases, with 8 bases of the junction left unmatched. This CDR3 reads CSAIVPGGIGELFF. Written as DNA, the CDR3 is TGCAGTGCTATTGTTCCAGGGGGCATCGGGGAGCTGTTTTTT.

This clonotype came up many times. The CDR3 loop is CASSYEETQYF. CDR3 bases: TGTGCCAGCAGTTACGAGGAGACCCAGTACTTC. This sequence joins TRBV6-5 and TRBJ2-5; D is ambiguous. Trimming removed 2 bases at V and 5 bases at J, with 3 bases between. From germline, CDR1 is MNHEY and CDR2 SVGAGI. The CDR3 totals 11 residues.

This clonotype was seen only a few times. The chain recombines TRBV18 with TRBJ2-3; 8 bases map to TRBD1. The CDR3 loop spans 15 amino acids. CDR1 and CDR2 (germline): KGHSH, LQKENI. With 3 bases clipped from V and 4 bases from J, the junction kept 6 bases outside the gene matches. CDR3 sequence reads: CASSPLGQGADTQYF. The CDR3 coding sequence is TGTGCCAGCTCACCTCTTGGACAGGGTGCAGATACGCAGTATTTT.

This clonotype turned up a few times. V is TRBV19 and J is TRBJ1-1, with D possibly TRBD1 on 5 matching bases. Between the trimmed V and J ends, which lost 6 bases and 4 bases, there was a span of 15 bases. Germline lookup yields CDR1 LNHDA and CDR2 SQIVND (reference sequence). The CDR3 length is 14 residues. The CDR3 reads CASRVTGGSTEAFF. In nucleotides, the CDR3 is TGTGCCAGTAGGGTAACAGGAGGAAGCACTGAAGCTTTCTTT.

A few counts support this clonotype. The V gene is TRBV11-2, the J gene TRBJ1-3; perhaps TRBD1 as D (5 bases). Germline CDR1 reads SGHAT; CDR2 reads FQNNGV. This CDR3 has 14 residues. The ends were cut back, 5 bases at V and 9 bases at J, with 17 bases in the middle. The CDR3 spells CASSTDGAWGTIYF. CDR3 nucleotide sequence: TGTGCCAGCAGCACAGACGGGGCATGGGGCACCATATATTTT.

This clonotype showed up just a few times. The chain carries TRBV2 and TRBJ1-1; possible D gene TRBD1, 6 bases. The germline CDR1 and CDR2 sequences are SNHLY and FYNNEI. The CDR3 extends over 14 amino acids. V was trimmed by 5 bases and J by 0 bases, leaving 10 bases between them. The CDR3 loop reads CASSTDRMNTEAFF. In nucleotides, the CDR3 is TGTGCCAGCAGTACGGACAGAATGAACACTGAAGCTTTCTTT.

In its sample, this clonotype was seen many times. J is TRBJ2-3 and V is TRBV29-1; 11 bases agree with TRBD2. This CDR3 is 14 amino acids long. Germline CDR1 SQVTM, CDR2 ANQGSEA. V lost 4 bases to trimming and J lost 8 bases; unmatched junction nucleotides: 8. For the CDR3, the DNA is TGCAGCGTTGGGGGACTAGCGGCAGCGGTTACGCAGTATTTT. It encodes CSVGGLAAAVTQYF.

In this sample, this clonotype turned up many times. V is TRBV14 and J is TRBJ1-1; TRBD1 agrees at 7 bases. This CDR3 contains 13 residues. Germline values: CDR1 SGHDN, CDR2 FVKESK. Losses at the gene ends were 5 bases for V and 3 bases for J; bases not matched to a gene: 3. For the CDR3, the DNA is TGTGCCAGCAGCAAACAGGGGTACACTGAAGCTTTCTTT. Translating it yields CASSKQGYTEAFF.

This clonotype was recorded at least ten times. This chain uses TRBV28 with TRBJ2-1; D gene uncertain. This CDR3 contains 8 residues. The germline V gene has CDR1 MDHEN and CDR2 SYDVKM. Trimming cost V 8 bases and J 10 bases, with 3 bases left between them. The DNA of the CDR3 is TGTGCCAGCCTCGAGCAGTTCTTC. Protein product: CASLEQFF.

The chain is built from TRBV5-1 and TRBJ2-7, with D perhaps matching TRBD1 (6 bases). Looked up from germline, CDR1 is SGHRS and CDR2 is YFSETQ. V was trimmed by 6 bases and J by 6 bases, leaving 13 bases between them. The CDR3 contains 12 residues. The CDR3 DNA follows: TGCGCCAGCAACGGTCAGGGGCGCGAGCAGTACTTC. Translated, it gives CASNGQGREQYF.

V gene TRBV28 combines with J gene TRBJ2-7, with D maybe TRBD1 (5 bases). Germline V gene lookup returns CDR1 MDHEN and CDR2 SYDVKM. V was trimmed by 5 bases and J by 4 bases, leaving 9 bases between them. This CDR3 is 12 amino acids long. The CDR3: CASSQTEYEQYF. CDR3 in DNA: TGTGCCAGCAGTCAGACAGAGTACGAGCAGTACTTC.

This clonotype showed up many times. The chain recombines TRBV20-1 with TRBJ2-7; unclear D gene. Trimming took 0 bases from V and 2 from J, leaving 8 bases between them. CDR3 length: 13 residues. Looked up from germline, CDR1 is DFQATT and CDR2 is SNEGSKA (reference sequence). This chain's CDR3 is CSARDRLAYEQYF. Written as DNA, the CDR3 is TGCAGTGCTAGAGATAGGCTGGCCTACGAGCAGTACTTC.

This clonotype was counted a few times. This sequence joins TRBV12-3 or TRBV12-4 and TRBJ2-7; 8 nucleotides line up with TRBD2. The CDR3 consists of 13 residues. The junction had 5 bases not matched to a gene; V was cut back by 8 bases and J by 2 bases. The CDR3 spells CASGAGGPYEQYF. CDR3 DNA sequence: TGTGCCAGCGGGGCGGGAGGACCCTACGAGCAGTACTTC.

This clonotype showed up many times. The chain joins TRBV7-9 to TRBJ1-5; D gene ambiguous. V lost 4 bases and J 6 bases, leaving 25 bases between the germline ends. This CDR3 contains 18 residues. Germline V CDR1 and CDR2: SEHNR, FQNEAQ (reference sequence). The CDR3 sequence is CASSSSLGRSHLGQPQHF. The CDR3 DNA reads as TGTGCCAGCAGCTCCTCTCTGGGCCGGAGTCACTTAGGTCAGCCCCAGCATTTT.

V usage is TRBV5-4 and J usage is TRBJ2-3, with 7 nucleotides matching TRBD1. The V gene end was trimmed by 4 bases and the J gene end by 4 bases; junction bases not matched to a gene: 12. The V gene's germline CDR1 is SGHNT and CDR2 YYREEE (reference sequence). This CDR3 contains 16 residues. CDR3 nucleotide sequence: TGTGCCAGCAGCCCCCCAGACAGGGATGTGCCAGATACGCAGTATTTT. Translated: CASSPPDRDVPDTQYF.

This clonotype came up many times. At one end the junction does not follow the germline gene, possibly because of a read error. The gene calls are TRBV7-7 and TRBJ2-3; D unclear. From germline, CDR1 is SSHAT and CDR2 FNYEAQ (reference sequence). The CDR3 is 15 amino acids. CDR3 sequence (DNA): TGTGCTAGCAGCCGCAGGCCCTTTAGCACAGATACGCAGTATTTT. Translated: CASSRRPFSTDTQYF.

This clonotype has just a few counts. DNA of the CDR3: TGCGCCAGCGAGACAGGGGGCTTGTCCACCGGGGAGCTGTTTTTT. It yields the protein CASETGGLSTGELFF. The chain is built from TRBV5-1 and TRBJ2-2; TRBD1 matches 10 bases. The CDR3 sequence is 15 residues long. Germline CDR1 and CDR2: SGHRS and YFSETQ. V shed 7 bases and J 4 bases; nucleotides not matched to a gene: 7.

This clonotype has ten or more counts. V and J are TRBV7-9 and TRBJ2-3; no firm D call. Trimming took 4 bases from V and 4 from J, leaving 6 bases between them. The CDR3 spans 12 residues. In germline, CDR1 is SEHNR, CDR2 FQNEAQ (reference sequence). Here the CDR3 reads CASSSTPDTQYF. The CDR3 bases are TGTGCCAGCAGCTCGACCCCAGATACGCAGTATTTT.

The chain uses TRBV29-1 and TRBJ1-1; TRBD1 matches at 7 bases. V gave up 6 bases and J gave up 5 bases; unmatched junction bases: 6. The CDR3 is made up of 12 amino acids. Germline V gene sequence: CDR1 SQVTM, CDR2 ANQGSEA. DNA of the CDR3: TGCAGCGTACAGGGGAAGCGGACTGAAGCTTTCTTT. This codes for CSVQGKRTEAFF.

Many counts were recorded for this clonotype. V gene TRBV24-1 combines with J gene TRBJ2-1; the match to TRBD2 covers 7 bases. Trimming took 0 bases from V and 9 from J; bases not matched to a gene: 7. This CDR3 has 15 amino acids. Germline-derived CDR1 and CDR2 are KGHDR and SFDVKD. In DNA form, the CDR3 reads TGTGCCACCAGTGATTTGGGCAGCGGGATGGGTGAGCAGTTCTTC. This gives the protein CATSDLGSGMGEQFF.

This clonotype was observed at least ten times. Relative to the germline gene, one junction end is altered; a read error may explain this. The CDR3 bases are TGTGCCAGCAGGACGACTAGCGGGAGGGCCATTTCCTTC. It is translated as CASRTTSGRAISF. The chain carries TRBV6-6 and TRBJ2-5; 14 nucleotides agree with TRBD2. CDR1 and CDR2 (germline): MNHNY, SVGAGI (reference sequence). The CDR3 is 13 amino acids.